The 11 T cell receptor beta chains below all came from one sample that was sequenced in a study of cytomegalovirus exposure and HLA in healthy donors. PCR used 60 Vbeta primers and 13 Jbeta primers. Clones were read by immunoSEQ multiplex PCR, and TCRdb kept only the in-frame ones, dropping some. The sample yields roughly 150,000 clones, roughly 80% seen once. Sequencing was performed on PBMCs. These receptor sequences come from a young man in good health and CMV-seronegative.

This clone appeared a few times. V usage is TRBV9 and J usage is TRBJ2-5; perhaps TRBD1 as D (6 bases). The CDR3 sequence is 15 residues long. Trimming took 0 bases from V and 1 from J, leaving 10 bases between them. Germline CDR1 and CDR2: SGDLS and YYNGEE. The CDR3 reads CASSVEGDPQETQYF. The DNA for the CDR3 is TGTGCCAGCAGCGTAGAGGGGGACCCCCAAGAGACCCAGTACTTC.

V is TRBV19 and J is TRBJ2-7; 10 positions match TRBD2. The length of the CDR3 is 15 residues. From germline, CDR1 is LNHDA and CDR2 SQIVND (reference sequence). V lost 5 bases to trimming and J lost 4 bases; unmatched junction nucleotides: 8. The CDR3 DNA follows: TGTGCCAGTAGTCGACCTAGCGGGAGTGAATACGAGCAGTACTTC. Protein sequence: CASSRPSGSEYEQYF.

V gene TRBV6-4 combines with J gene TRBJ2-3; 8 nucleotides agree with TRBD2. This CDR3 is built from 15 residues. With 8 bases clipped from V and 6 bases from J, the junction kept 13 bases outside the gene matches. Germline V CDR1 and CDR2: MRHNA, SNTAGT. CDR3 sequence (DNA): TGTGCCAGCTCCGAAGCCAGCGGGAGTGTGGATACGCAGTATTTT. Residues: CASSEASGSVDTQYF.

V usage is TRBV28 and J usage is TRBJ1-2; D is unresolved. Germline V gene sequence: CDR1 MDHEN, CDR2 SYDVKM. The CDR3 covers 13 residues. Trimming shortened V by 1 base and J by 6 bases, and 9 bases separated the two germline ends. The CDR3 coding sequence is TGTGCCAGCAGTTTATTTTCGGGAGATGGCTACACCTTC. Amino acid sequence: CASSLFSGDGYTF.

This clone showed up just a few times. The V and J genes are TRBV6-4 and TRBJ1-1, with D uncertain. Per germline, CDR1 MRHNA and CDR2 SNTAGT. The CDR3 runs 11 residues. The V end lost 10 bases, the J end lost 6 bases, and 12 bases lay between the germline ends. CDR3 sequence: CATEDDAEAFF. CDR3 bases: TGTGCCACAGAGGATGACGCTGAAGCTTTCTTT.

The chain uses TRBV7-3 and TRBJ1-1; 9 nucleotides align to TRBD1. CDR3 length: 14 amino acids. Germline V gene lookup returns CDR1 SGHTA and CDR2 FQGTGA. V shed 5 bases, J shed 2 bases, and the junction held 3 bases outside the gene matches. CDR3 in amino acids: CASSAGQGNTEAFF. CDR3 bases: TGTGCCAGCAGCGCGGGACAGGGAAACACTGAAGCTTTCTTT.

V gene TRBV30 combines with J gene TRBJ2-1, with D possibly matching TRBD1 (5 bases). V lost 0 bases to trimming and J lost 10 bases, with 22 bases between them. Germline CDR1 reads GTSNPN; CDR2 reads SVGIG (reference sequence). The CDR3 runs to 16 residues. CDR3 bases: TGTGCCTGGAGTGTCGGATTAGGACAAATTGGGGAAGAGCAGTTCTTC. Its translation is CAWSVGLGQIGEEQFF.

A single count supports this clone. The chain employs TRBV5-6 and TRBJ1-2, with 7 bases identical to TRBD1. The CDR3 is 16 residues long. The germline V gene has CDR1 SGHDT and CDR2 YYEEEE. V lost 4 bases to trimming and J lost 3 bases; unmatched junction nucleotides: 12. The CDR3 DNA follows: TGTGCCAGCAGCGGCCTTCGACAGGGTTCGGACTATGGCTACACCTTC. Translating it yields CASSGLRQGSDYGYTF.

The V gene is TRBV27, the J gene TRBJ1-3, with a tentative D call TRBD1 (5 bases). Trimming took off 5 bases at V and 1 base at J, with 24 bases between the two ends. The CDR3 covers 19 residues. CDR1 is MNHEY and CDR2 is SMNVEV in the germline V gene (reference sequence). Written as DNA, the CDR3 is TGTGCCAGCAGTCCGGGGGTGGGCAGTAACCGGAGATCTGGAAACACCATATATTTT. Translated, it gives CASSPGVGSNRRSGNTIYF.

This chain connects TRBV19 to TRBJ2-3, with 15 nucleotides matching TRBD2. The germline gives CDR1 LNHDA, CDR2 SQIVND (reference sequence). The CDR3 loop spans 18 amino acids. The trim removed 10 bases at V and 0 bases at J, leaving 11 bases unmatched. CDR3 bases: TGTGCCACCATGGCGGGACTAGCGGGAGGTCGTAGCACAGATACGCAGTATTTT. Protein: CATMAGLAGGRSTDTQYF.

This chain uses TRBV13 with TRBJ2-3; 8 nucleotides agree with TRBD2. The CDR3 is made up of 16 amino acids. In germline, CDR1 is PRHDT, CDR2 FYEKMQ (reference sequence). Losses at the gene ends were 4 bases for V and 4 bases for J; bases not matched to a gene: 10. The CDR3 nucleotides read TGTGCCAGCAGCTCTGTGGCGGGAGGATGGGCAGATACGCAGTATTTT. Its protein is CASSSVAGGWADTQYF.